The 16 T cell receptor beta chains below come from one sample, sequenced in a study of blood T cell repertoires in COVID-19 (dated by TCRdb to the early 2020s). Libraries were constructed by the immunoSEQ multiplex PCR assay. Not all clones reach the TCRdb copy of this immuneACCESS table, which keeps in-frame sequences only. Checked studies attribute under half of the gap to unresolved V genes and leave the rest unexplained. Recorded for this sample are hundreds of thousands of clones; 75% to 90% of them occurred a single time. In total, the top ten clones hold about 1.5% of the sample. Material: peripheral blood. The receptor set was obtained from a woman in her twenties or thirties with active or convalescent COVID-19.

Of note for this clone: This specimen includes other DNA sequences encoding the same CDR3. The genes are TRBV27 and TRBJ2-7, with 12 bases that match TRBD1. The CDR3 is 15 residues long. In germline, CDR1 is MNHEY, CDR2 SMNVEV (reference sequence). Trimming at V came to 6 bases and at J to 3 bases, leaving 6 bases not matched to a gene. The CDR3 protein is CASSLGQGAFYEQYF. Here the CDR3 DNA reads TGTGCCAGCAGCCTGGGACAGGGGGCCTTCTACGAGCAGTACTTC.

V gene TRBV6-5 combines with J gene TRBJ1-2, with 8 nucleotides matching TRBD1. V was pared by 7 bases and J by 2 bases, with 6 bases of the junction left unmatched. The CDR3 runs to 14 residues. Looked up from germline, CDR1 is MNHEY and CDR2 is SVGAGI. The CDR3 reads CASKNRGENYGYTF. Here the CDR3 DNA reads TGTGCCAGCAAAAACAGGGGGGAGAACTATGGCTACACCTTC.

The chain employs TRBV6-6 and TRBJ1-1, with 9 nucleotides matching TRBD1. The CDR3 is 12 amino acids. Germline CDR1 MNHNY, CDR2 SVGAGI (reference sequence). J gave up 10 bases and V 6 bases, and 6 bases lay outside the gene matches. The CDR3 nucleotides read TGTGCCAGCAGCGAGGACAGGGGAGCAGCTTTCTTT. It is translated as CASSEDRGAAFF.

The rearrangement uses TRBV19 and TRBJ1-5; 9 nucleotides line up with TRBD1. Per germline, CDR1 LNHDA and CDR2 SQIVND (reference sequence). The CDR3 is 15 residues long. The J segment lost 2 bases and the V segment lost 3 bases, leaving 2 bases of the junction unmatched. CDR3 in amino acids: CASSIRTGGNQPQHF. CDR3 DNA: TGTGCCAGTAGTATTCGGACAGGGGGCAATCAGCCCCAGCATTTT.

The chain combines TRBV9 with TRBJ1-5; D gene ambiguous. The CDR3 totals 14 residues. CDR1 is SGDLS and CDR2 is YYNGEE in the germline V gene. The V and J ends lost 0 bases and 3 bases respectively, with 7 bases between them. The CDR3 protein is CASSVAGTNQPQHF. CDR3 in DNA: TGTGCCAGCAGCGTAGCAGGTACCAATCAGCCCCAGCATTTT.

The J gene is TRBJ2-3, the V gene TRBV19; D might be TRBD1 (6 bases). This CDR3 is 13 amino acids long. CDR1 and CDR2 from the germline V gene are LNHDA and SQIVND (reference sequence). V lost 8 bases and J 2 bases, leaving 11 bases between the germline ends. The CDR3: CASRQVNTDTQYF. The CDR3 DNA sequence: TGTGCCAGTCGACAGGTAAACACAGATACGCAGTATTTT.

The rearrangement links TRBV7-9 to TRBJ1-1; D gene ambiguous. This CDR3 is 14 amino acids long. The ends were cut back, 0 bases at V and 7 bases at J, with 12 bases in the middle. Germline V gene sequence: CDR1 SEHNR, CDR2 FQNEAQ (reference sequence). The CDR3, as DNA: TGTGCCAGCAGCTTAGCCCACGGGATGGGTGAAGCTTTCTTT. Translating gives CASSLAHGMGEAFF. The variable domain in full, completed from reference TRBV7-9 and TRBJ1-1, reads DTGVSQNPRHKITKRGQNVTFRCDPISEHNRLYWYRQTLGQGPEFLTYFQNEAQLEKSRLLSDRFSAERPKGSFSTLEIQRTEQGDSAMYLCASSLAHGMGEAFFGQGTRLTVV.

This rearrangement joins TRBV24-1 to TRBJ2-3, with TRBD1 matching 7 bases. Germline lookup yields CDR1 KGHDR and CDR2 SFDVKD. V was clipped by 3 bases and J by 0 bases; unmatched bases: 5. CDR3 size: 16 residues. CDR3 nucleotide sequence: TGTGCCACCAGTGATCCGGGACAGAGTAGCACAGATACGCAGTATTTT. This encodes CATSDPGQSSTDTQYF.

V gene TRBV29-1 combines with J gene TRBJ2-7; the D gene is possibly TRBD2 (6 bases). The CDR3 sequence is 15 residues long. With 0 bases removed from V and 0 bases from J, the gap between germline ends came to 12 bases. CDR1 and CDR2 (germline): SQVTM, ANQGSEA. DNA of the CDR3: TGCAGCGTTGAAGAGCGGGACTCAAGCTCCTACGAGCAGTACTTC. This gives the protein CSVEERDSSSYEQYF.

This clone was recorded only once. CDR3 loop: CATSRAGTNYGYTF. The CDR3 DNA reads TGTGCCACCAGCAGGGCCGGGACTAACTATGGCTACACCTTC. The rearrangement uses TRBV15 and TRBJ1-2; D gene uncertain. The germline V and J ends were trimmed by 3 bases and 0 bases, with 8 bases remaining between them. Germline loops: CDR1 LNHNV, CDR2 YYDKDF (reference sequence). The CDR3 totals 14 residues. The complete variable domain, with remaining parts taken from reference TRBV15 and TRBJ1-2, reads DAMVIQNPRYQVTQFGKPVTLSCSQTLNHNVMYWYQQKSSQAPKLLFHYYDKDFNNEADTPDNFQSRRPNTSFCFLDIRSPGLGDTAMYLCATSRAGTNYGYTFGSGTRLTVV.

This clone was counted a single time. This chain joins TRBV6-2 or TRBV6-3 and TRBJ2-5, with D possibly being TRBD1 (7 bases). CDR1 is MNHEY and CDR2 is SVGEGT in the germline V gene. The CDR3 has 14 amino acids. V was shortened by 6 bases and J by 0 bases, with 11 bases between the two germline ends. CDR3 bases: TGTGCCAGCAGCCGCGGGACAGACCAAGAGACCCAGTACTTC. This gives the protein CASSRGTDQETQYF.

The chain couples TRBV10-1 to TRBJ1-1, with D possibly matching TRBD1 (5 bases). Trimming removed 6 bases from V and 6 bases from J, with 14 bases in between. Germline V gives CDR1 WNHNN, CDR2 SYGVQD (reference sequence). This CDR3 is built from 13 residues. This CDR3 is CASRDPGGAEAFF. The CDR3 nucleotides read TGCGCCAGCAGGGACCCCGGAGGGGCTGAAGCTTTCTTT.

This chain joins TRBV19 and TRBJ1-2; D unresolved. V lost 7 bases to trimming and J lost 2 bases, with 11 bases between them. The CDR3 loop spans 13 amino acids. Germline CDR1 and CDR2: LNHDA and SQIVND (reference sequence). The CDR3 reads CASTGRQNYGYTF. For the CDR3, the DNA is TGTGCCAGTACCGGCAGGCAAAACTATGGCTACACCTTC.

The V gene is TRBV11-2, the J gene TRBJ2-3; weak D call: TRBD2 (6 bases). There are 16 residues in the CDR3. CDR1 is SGHAT, CDR2 FQNNGV, per germline. V lost 5 bases and J lost 3, with 18 bases in between. CDR3 in amino acids: CASSQGGGSRTDTQYF. As DNA, the CDR3 is TGTGCCAGCAGCCAAGGTGGAGGGAGTAGGACAGATACGCAGTATTTT. Full variable domain (missing parts from reference TRBV11-2 and TRBJ2-3): EAGVAQSPRYKIIEKRQSVAFWCNPISGHATLYWYQQILGQGPKLLIQFQNNGVVDDSQLPKDRFSAERLKGVDSTLKIQPAKLEDSAVYLCASSQGGGSRTDTQYFGPGTRLTVL.

This clone came up once. The rearrangement links TRBV6-1 to TRBJ1-5; 7 bases align to TRBD1. CDR3 length: 16 residues. Losses at the gene ends were 4 bases for V and 5 bases for J; bases not matched to a gene: 11. In germline, CDR1 is MNHNS, CDR2 SASEGT. The CDR3 coding sequence is TGTGCCAGCAGTGCCCAACAGGGGAGGCGGGATCAGCCCCAGCATTTT. It translates to CASSAQQGRRDQPQHF.

This chain connects TRBV6-1 to TRBJ2-1, with 11 bases lining up with TRBD2. Germline trimming cut 2 bases from V and 6 bases from J; bases unmatched to any gene: 0. Germline V gene lookup returns CDR1 MNHNS and CDR2 SASEGT. The CDR3 is made up of 14 amino acids. CDR3 sequence (DNA): TGTGCCAGCAGTGAACTAGCGGGGGGCAATGAGCAGTTCTTC. Protein product: CASSELAGGNEQFF.